This TCR beta chain stems from a study of CD8 T cells in Susac syndrome. Reverse transcription of roughly 0.45 to 1 ug RNA used random hexamers. TCRdb re-derived calls from the immunoSEQ multiplex PCR reads in MiXCR, one entry per CDR3 protein. Of some 96,000 distinct CDR3 sequences detected, 95% appear once; the ten largest clones hold less than 0.35%. In germline, CDR1 is KGHSH, CDR2 LQKENI. Trimming removed 4 bases from V and 4 bases from J, with 17 bases in between. The CDR3 spans 15 residues. The source of this sequence is a human donor with Susac syndrome. This chain links TRBV18 with TRBJ2-7, with a weak D call TRBD2 (7 bases). Sequencing input: CD8+ T cells from PBMCs. The CDR3 is CASSLGGGGHYEQYF. The DNA for the CDR3 is TGTGCCAGCTCACTCGGCGGCGGGGGCCATTACGAGCAGTACTTC.